This T cell receptor beta chain was documented in a study of identical twins (dated by TCRdb to 2016 to 2017). As for the study more broadly: The study deep-sequenced TCR alpha and beta repertoires from monozygotic twins, unrelated adults of various ages and cord blood to test whether fetal clonotypes persist. To rule out contamination, the twin experiments were replicated at different times with different library preparation protocols. Paper-wide results and their limitations: Abundant cord blood beta clonotypes had fewer insertions, young adult naive repertoires showed a similar but weaker trend, and memory repertoires showed no such trend. Zero-insertion analyses could be partly confounded by invariant T cells such as MAIT and iNKT, though diverse VJ usage argued against such confounding for most clonotypes. In beta out-of-frame sequences, excess twin sharing was weaker, because having fewer shared sequences lowered the signal-to-noise ratio. Out-of-frame TCR alpha sequences shared between twins showed an excess of low generation-probability sequences compared with coincidental sharing between unrelated individuals. Conclusions relied on cross-sectional statistical analysis, since the same donors could not be followed over many years. Recombination models systematically underestimated out-of-frame TCR alpha sharing in monozygotic twins but agreed with sharing between unrelated individuals.

The library came from 5' RACE. TCRdb shows the sequencer as Illumina HiSeq 2000. Template switching introduced a universal primer binding site; the final cDNA contained a unique molecular identifier, enabling accurate counting of TCR cDNA molecules. Specific primers in the conserved constant-segment region were used to synthesize first-strand cDNA for the TCR alpha and beta chains. Each cDNA library was double barcoded, with a SMART-Mk sample barcode plus Illumina barcodes, to control for contamination. Two successive PCR steps introduced TruSeq adapter sequences along with Illumina sample barcodes. TCR alpha and beta cDNA libraries were sequenced on the Illumina HiSeq platform with custom primers. The study's processing was this. MiGEC processed the raw reads to extract unique molecular identifiers, while MiXCR was used to determine the CDR3 positions. Recombination models were inferred per individual with the repgenHMM and IGoR tools using an EM algorithm. Shared clonotypes were analyzed with the tcR package in R, and sharing was normalized by the product of cloneset sizes. To study raw recombination without the effects of thymic and clonal selection, out-of-frame nonproductive sequences were analyzed. The public reads were reprocessed in TCRdb via fastp at Q25 and MiXCR, keeping in-frame beta chains. Each CDR3 protein gets just one entry, which takes the most common genes and DNA from the rows behind it. The V and J calls shown here were made by TCRdb, not taken from the authors' results. Recorded for this sample are over 200,000 distinct CDR3 sequences; less than 10% of them occurred a single time. The ten largest clones capture around 5.1% of the sample.

This clonotype appeared a few times. Its antigen is unknown. Per-base quality was not reported, and no clone a single base away is much larger than it. All donors were healthy Caucasians. Miltenyi CD45RO+ enrichment and human naive T-cell isolation kits were used to isolate memory (CD45RO+) and naive T cells from PBMC. V is cut back by 5 bases and J by 2 bases, with 8 bases in the junction unmatched. The CDR3 starts with the cysteine, ends with the phenylalanine, and has 15 residues. Just CDR3 DNA is preserved here, 45 bases in frame from base 1. Per the germline V gene (reference sequence), DFQATT is the CDR1 and SNEGSKA is the CDR2.

The sample consisted of memory (CD45RO+) T cells sorted from blood. The intended sense of this specimen's cell subset or site label: CD45RO+ enriched T cells. The clonotype originates from a woman under 30 in good health. The chain is made from TRBV20-1 and TRBJ2-5; TRBD2 lines up with 10 middle nucleotides. The sequence in DNA is TGCAGTGCTGGCTTTAGCGGGGGGCCTCAAGAGACCCAGTACTTC. Translated, this is CSAGFSGGPQETQYF.